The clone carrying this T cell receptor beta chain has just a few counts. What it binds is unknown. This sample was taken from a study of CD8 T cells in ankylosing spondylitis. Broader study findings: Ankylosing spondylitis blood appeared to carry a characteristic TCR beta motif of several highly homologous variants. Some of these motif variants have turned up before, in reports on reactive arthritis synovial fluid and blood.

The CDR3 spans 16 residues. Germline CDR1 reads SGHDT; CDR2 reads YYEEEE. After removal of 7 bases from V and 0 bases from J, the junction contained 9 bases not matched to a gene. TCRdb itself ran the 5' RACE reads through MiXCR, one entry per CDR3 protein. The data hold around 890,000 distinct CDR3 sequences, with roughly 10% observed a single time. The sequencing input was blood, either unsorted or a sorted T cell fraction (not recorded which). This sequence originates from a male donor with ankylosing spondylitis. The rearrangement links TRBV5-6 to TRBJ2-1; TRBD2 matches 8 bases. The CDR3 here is CASAGAGGSSYNEQFF. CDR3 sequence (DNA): TGTGCCAGCGCGGGGGCGGGAGGAAGCTCCTACAATGAGCAGTTCTTC.